These 4 T cell receptor beta chains originate from one sample sequenced in a study of T cell responses to AZD1222 COVID-19 vaccine. TCRdb's table, derived via immunoSEQ multiplex PCR, lists solely in-frame clones and lacks some. The table lists 140,000 or so clones, around 90% of them singletons. The specimen comprised peripheral blood, sampled 28 days after the second AZD1222 dose. The receptor source for this set is an adult who received the AZD1222 COVID-19 vaccine.

This chain uses TRBV7-2 with TRBJ1-2; no definite D call. Germline V gene lookup returns CDR1 SGHTA and CDR2 FQGNSA. The CDR3 has 15 residues. The ends were cut back, 5 bases at V and 2 bases at J, with 15 bases in the middle. In DNA, the CDR3 is TGTGCCAGCAGCCCGACTGGGCGTACCAACTATGGCTACACCTTC. Its translation is CASSPTGRTNYGYTF.

This sequence joins TRBV7-2 and TRBJ2-7, with 8 bases aligning to TRBD2. V gave up 2 bases and J gave up 3 bases; unmatched junction bases: 9. Germline V CDR1 and CDR2: SGHTA, FQGNSA. The CDR3 spans 16 residues. This chain's CDR3 is CASSLRGQTSDYEQYF. CDR3 in DNA: TGTGCCAGCAGCTTAAGGGGCCAGACTAGCGACTACGAGCAGTACTTC. Looking up the rest from reference TRBV7-2 and TRBJ2-7 gives the full variable domain: GAGVSQSPSNKVTEKGKDVELRCDPISGHTALYWYRQSLGQGLEFLIYFQGNSAPDKSGLPSDRFSAERTGGSVSTLTIQRTQQEDSAVYLCASSLRGQTSDYEQYFGPGTRLTVT.

The chain carries TRBV7-9 and TRBJ2-1; D not resolved. This CDR3 comprises 16 residues. The ends were cut back, 2 bases at V and 10 bases at J, with 21 bases in the middle. Per germline, CDR1 SEHNR and CDR2 FQNEAQ (reference sequence). The CDR3 protein is CASSLTSSPGSWEQFF. Written as DNA, the CDR3 is TGTGCCAGCAGCTTAACGTCATCCCCCGGGTCATGGGAGCAGTTCTTC.

The chain is built from TRBV5-1 and TRBJ2-5; 10 bases line up with TRBD1. Germline V gives CDR1 SGHRS, CDR2 YFSETQ. CDR3 length equals 14 residues. The junction had 5 bases not matched to a gene; V was cut back by 4 bases and J by 5 bases. The CDR3 here is CASSPGTGVETQYF. Written as DNA, the CDR3 is TGCGCCAGCAGCCCCGGGACAGGGGTTGAGACCCAGTACTTC.